The following is a TCR beta chain sequence with its context. This clone was seen a few times. Its antigen target is currently unknown. It has no much larger one-base neighbor in the sample; base qualities were not kept. The immunoSEQ hsTCRB v3.0 assay was used at survey level resolution to sequence the TRB variable region. The targeted TRB sequencing depth was about 40,000-55,000 T-cell genomes per sample. TRB libraries were pooled and sequenced on an Illumina MiSeq using a v3 150-cycle kit. The authors' analysis ran thus. Repertoire analysis ran in R within a reproducible Nextflow workflow covering QC, data transformation and analysis. LymphoSeq2, an R package for exploring AIRR-Seq data, was used to implement the custom analyses. Several samples yielding fewer than 5000 total TRB sequences were excluded, leaving more than 150 analyzed HIV repertoires. Among the 180 to 200 HIV repertoires that were kept, around 60 were collected before ART initiation and about 130 were collected after ART initiation. Repertoires were downsampled to 5000 TRB nucleotide sequences, with summary statistics averaged over 100 downsampling iterations. The analysis kept only TRB sequences whose CDR3 regions were at least seven amino acids long. Two measures captured diversity: a Shannon entropy-derived clonality score and the Gini coefficient. In repertoire networks, the top 5000 CDR3 amino acid sequences were linked whenever an edit distance of one separated two sequences. GLIPH2 predicted antigen specificity groups and MHC restriction for TRB CDR3 amino acid sequences. To flag known associations with CMV, EBV, HIV or tissue antigens, CDR3 amino acid sequences were compared against VDJdb and McPAS-TCR. Pre-ART, post-ART and control groups were compared with Wilcoxon signed-rank tests and Holm-Bonferroni correction. The table comes from immuneACCESS by way of TCRdb, which keeps in-frame sequences with V and J called. Part of the clones is missing from these tables; in studies checked, under half for an unresolved V gene and the rest for unknown reasons. The V and J calls and clone size come from that table; D and trimming were worked out from the DNA. The sample table records 35,000 to 45,000 clones; around three quarters of these occur just once. Around 5.8% of the sample is in the top ten clones.

The data were obtained in a study of long-term antiretroviral therapy in people with HIV (dated by TCRdb to about 2022). About the full investigation: Collection of the earliest samples took place about a decade ahead of the 2015 WHO recommendation for immediate ART, at a time when ART was typically delayed until CD4 counts fell. This retrospective serial study examined whether starting ART and sustained HIV suppression were associated with changes in the composition and diversity of the TRB repertoire in peripheral blood. The cohort contributed fewer than 200 cryopreserved PBMC samples from 30 adults with confirmed HIV infection, collected serially over a mean of about 6 years (range 1-12). About two fifths of the roughly 30 participants with HIV were female. No cross-contamination during QIAcube processing was shown when test extractions of a monoclonal T-cell line were performed alongside over 25 polyclonal samples.

Taken from the germline V gene (reference sequence), the CDR1 and CDR2 loops are SEHNR and FQNEAQ. There are 13 amino acids in the CDR3, from cysteine to phenylalanine inclusive. The read is trimmed to its CDR3 DNA, 39 bases read in frame from base 1. Cut back by 2 bases and 1 base, the V and J ends lie 6 bases apart. To be included, a participant needed at least one PBMC sample from before ART initiation plus at least two post-ART samples. All participants with HIV were treated in the United States of America. Cryopreserved samples of about 0.95-11 million PBMC were thawed and washed before DNA extraction. At the time of the earliest PBMC sample, participants with HIV were aged between about 20 and 54 years. Each participant contributed PBMC samples from 1-4 timepoints before ART initiation and 2-8 timepoints after ART initiation, with a median of 7 samples. Serial HIV viral load, CD4+ T-cell count, ART history and demographic data were obtained for every participant. A Qiagen kit on a QIAcube was used to extract genomic DNA from unsorted PBMC, with samples processed in batches of 12.

What the research found in general, with its limitations: A significant increase in TRB diversity was found to be associated with ART initiation, although TRB diversity was observed to remain significantly below that of transplant donor controls even after long-term ART. The repertoire was dominated across all time points by expanded TRB clones identified before ART initiation, although this dominance was seen to fluctuate and to decrease in many PLHIV after ART. No data were available on ART adherence, viral resistance or therapy changes, limiting inferences about post-ART repertoire changes. Unsorted PBMC were profiled instead of sorted CD4+ and CD8+ T cells because pre-ART samples had limited cell numbers. Owing to limited PBMC availability, only the TCR beta chain was sequenced, without alpha chain pairing. The samples were dated from about 2004 to 2017, and the ART regimens that were used may be less effective than current ART regimens. HIV repertoires had narrower CDR3 length ranges than controls, and the network structure suggested an antigen-experienced repertoire that shifted only slightly toward naive after ART.

This TCR was recovered from a man aged 30 to 39 with HIV. The sequencing used unsorted PBMCs, collected 3.4 years after starting antiretroviral therapy. The chain is made from TRBV7-9 and TRBJ2-7; no D gene can be assigned with confidence. The nucleotide sequence reads TGTGCCAGCAGCTTATCCTCTTCCTACGAGCAGTACTTC. This translates into CASSLSSSYEQYF.